This T cell receptor (beta chain) was sequenced during a study of T cell clonality in common variable immunodeficiency (dated by TCRdb to the mid-2010s). Both CVID patients and healthy controls were predominantly of Caucasian heritage. Heparinized peripheral whole blood samples of about 5 to 9 ml were collected from each donor. Genomic DNA from adults with common variable immune deficiency (CVID) and from healthy adult controls was used for sequencing of TCRbeta CDR3 repertoires. The control group was made up of 22 healthy adult volunteers (approximately 10 male and 12 female) whose ages ranged from roughly 23 to 70 years, with a mean age of approximately 32. Diluted blood was density-centrifuged over Hypaque 1077 or Ficoll-Paque to isolate peripheral blood mononuclear cells. Genomic DNA was obtained from unsorted mononuclear cells through either Qiagen column purification or a centrifugation-based method.

What the work shows at the level of the full study, not this receptor alone: Differences among patients in the CVID cohort limited the correlations between repertoire features and clinical complications. Even though DNA input was the same, control samples had an average of around 81,000 unique sequences each, compared with roughly 34,000 in CVID samples. According to the authors, figuring out what caused the increased clonality in CVID would require sequencing the repertoires of T cell subpopulations. Compared with healthy controls, CVID subjects showed increased TCRbeta clonality (t-test p = 0.018), a feature most characteristic of about a third of subjects. Reportedly, TCRbeta sequences from CVID had fewer deletions and N-nucleotide insertions, and highly modified clones with 13 or more V deletions were absent from CVID. Fewer TCRbeta clones were shared among CVID subjects than among healthy controls (p < 0.0001).

This clone was picked up many times. Its antigen is currently not known. The read falls 3 residues short of the CDR3 end, and the missing part is taken from the germline J gene. For sequencing input, CVID and control samples contributed equivalent amounts of genomic DNA. For every sample, a 60 bp segment covering the rearranged TCRbeta CDR3 region was amplified and then sequenced. TCRbeta amplification used the immunoSEQ assay, a bias-corrected multiplex PCR with high-throughput sequencing. The authors' analysis ran thus. Every unique nucleotide sequence was considered a clone and was annotated with V, D and J genes, copy number and frequency. Sequences were labeled productive if in frame, and non-productive if out of frame or containing stop codons. As previously described, clonality was calculated on the basis of Shannon's entropy. Mean CDR3 Kyte-Doolittle hydropathy was derived from the predicted amino acid sequences of productive clones. Using the R hclust function, scaled V gene usage was clustered hierarchically with Manhattan distance and complete linkage. Clone sharing by CDR3 amino acid sequence was assessed by resampling 12 repertoires per group over 100 rounds. The repertoires were searched for approximately 70 published EBV-specific TCRbeta sequences and almost 250 published CMV-specific TCRbeta sequences. After a couple of CVID samples that produced fewer than 10,000 sequences were dropped from the analysis, some 41 CVID repertoires remained. Held by TCRdb, this immuneACCESS table contains in-frame sequences only and omits some clones. Under half of the omission traces to an unresolved V gene where checked; the cause of the rest is unknown. D and trimming were read from the DNA, whereas the V and J calls and clone size are those reported in that table. The table notes about 31,000 clones here, none of them singletons. The ten largest make up 3.8% of the sample.

Trimming takes 5 bases from V and 8 bases from J, and the germline ends sit 19 bases apart. The germline V gene gives CDR1 as MRHNA and CDR2 as SNTAGT. Measured from the cysteine to the phenylalanine, the CDR3 is 15 residues long. Of the CDR3's DNA, 36 bases were read; they are in frame from base 1. Source material: peripheral blood mononuclear cells. The source of this sequence is a person between 18 and 75 years old in good health. The rearrangement joined TRBV6-4 to TRBJ2-1; TRBD1 is a possible D gene, resting on 5 matching bases. The CDR3 region reads CASSPWSQKGHEQFF. The CDR3 DNA, read in part, is TGTGCCAGCAGTCCCTGGTCCCAAAAGGGGCATGAG.